The 13 T cell receptor beta chains listed next were all sequenced from one sample in a study of T cell responses to AZD1222 COVID-19 vaccine. This table comes from immunoSEQ multiplex PCR, and its TCRdb copy is limited to in-frame clones, with some not included. This sample yields 150,000 to 200,000 clones, of which roughly nine tenths are seen a single time; around 2.6% belongs to the top ten. The sample here was peripheral blood, taken on day 0 of AZD1222 vaccination. These TCRs come from an adult in good health.

The V call is TRBV6-5, the J call TRBJ2-5, with TRBD1 matching over 8 bases. V shed 4 bases, J shed 5 bases, and the junction held 9 bases outside the gene matches. Germline CDR1 is MNHEY and CDR2 is SVGAGI. CDR3 size: 15 residues. The CDR3: CASSFRQGWRETQYF. As DNA, the CDR3 is TGTGCCAGCAGTTTCCGACAGGGGTGGCGGGAGACCCAGTACTTC.

V is TRBV19 and J is TRBJ1-2; D unresolved. Germline loops: CDR1 LNHDA, CDR2 SQIVND (reference sequence). V dropped 6 bases and J dropped 8 bases, with 13 bases sitting between them. CDR3 length equals 12 residues. The CDR3 loop reads CASRREGEGYTF. The CDR3 DNA reads TGTGCCAGTAGACGGGAGGGAGAGGGCTACACCTTC.

The chain uses TRBV19 and TRBJ2-7, with D unresolved. The CDR3 runs 16 residues. Trimming shortened V by 2 bases and J by 4 bases, and 18 bases separated the two germline ends. Germline CDR1 reads LNHDA; CDR2 reads SQIVND (reference sequence). The CDR3 nucleotides are TGTGCCAGTAGTATAAGTGGAATTTTGAGCCCATACGAGCAGTACTTC. It encodes CASSISGILSPYEQYF. Full variable domain (rest looked up from reference TRBV19 and TRBJ2-7): DGGITQSPKYLFRKEGQNVTLSCEQNLNHDAMYWYRQDPGQGLRLIYYSQIVNDFQKGDIAEGYSVSREKKESFPLTVTSAQKNPTAFYLCASSISGILSPYEQYFGPGTRLTVT.

The chain uses TRBV27 and TRBJ2-7; 7 positions match TRBD1. The CDR3 sequence is 16 residues long. Losses at the gene ends were 6 bases for V and 3 bases for J; bases not matched to a gene: 14. Germline V gene data show CDR1 as MNHEY and CDR2 as SMNVEV (reference sequence). The CDR3 sequence is CASRLTPGTAFYEQYF. The CDR3 nucleotides are TGTGCCAGCAGGCTAACCCCCGGGACAGCATTCTACGAGCAGTACTTC.

V gene TRBV20-1 combines with J gene TRBJ1-2, with 7 bases lining up with TRBD1. Germline CDR1 is DFQATT and CDR2 is SNEGSKA (reference sequence). The CDR3 totals 13 residues. With V trimmed by 3 bases and J by 9 bases, 10 bases remained unmatched. The chain's CDR3 is CSASTDRSTSYTF. As DNA, the CDR3 is TGCAGTGCTAGTACGGACAGGTCAACGAGCTACACCTTC.

This chain links TRBV29-1 with TRBJ1-3, with a tentative D call TRBD1 (6 bases). V lost 7 bases, J lost 0 bases, and 13 bases lay in between. The germline V gene has CDR1 SQVTM and CDR2 ANQGSEA. CDR3 length: 14 residues. CDR3 coding DNA: TGCAGCGCCGATTCACAGGGCTCTGGAAACACCATATATTTT. It translates to CSADSQGSGNTIYF. Variable domain in full (rest from reference TRBV29-1 and TRBJ1-3): SAVISQKPSRDICQRGTSLTIQCQVDSQVTMMFWYRQQPGQSLTLIATANQGSEATYESGFVIDKFPISRPNLTFSTLTVSNMSPEDSSIYLCSADSQGSGNTIYFGEGSWLTVV.

The rearrangement joins TRBV20-1 to TRBJ1-2; perhaps TRBD1 as D (6 bases). Trimming took 3 bases from V and 3 from J, leaving 14 bases between them. The CDR3 is 14 amino acids. Per the germline V gene, CDR1 is DFQATT and CDR2 is SNEGSKA (reference sequence). This CDR3 is CSASSAGGDYGYTF. The DNA for the CDR3 is TGCAGTGCTAGTTCGGCCGGGGGCGACTATGGCTACACCTTC.

V usage is TRBV6-6 and J usage is TRBJ1-2; D is perhaps TRBD1 (6 bases). The CDR3 contains 13 residues. The V end was cut by 6 bases, the J end by 2 bases, with 10 bases between. Germline CDR1 reads MNHNY; CDR2 reads SVGAGI (reference sequence). Here the CDR3 reads CASSLTGNYGYTF. The CDR3 nucleotides read TGTGCCAGCAGCCTAACAGGGAACTATGGCTACACCTTC.

The genes are TRBV5-4 and TRBJ2-1; a weak D match, TRBD2 (6 bases). V gave up 6 bases and J gave up 10 bases, with 23 bases separating them. The germline gives CDR1 SGHNT, CDR2 YYREEE (reference sequence). The CDR3 covers 15 residues. The CDR3 reads CASTLGSGTGGEQFF. CDR3 nucleotides: TGTGCCAGCACCCTGGGGTCAGGGACCGGGGGAGAGCAGTTCTTC.

The chain couples TRBV10-1 to TRBJ2-7; weak D call: TRBD2 (6 bases). There are 16 residues in the CDR3. Germline V lookup: CDR1 WNHNN, CDR2 SYGVQD (reference sequence). With 4 bases removed from V and 0 bases from J, the gap between germline ends came to 16 bases. CDR3: CASSARLANSSYEQYF. For the CDR3, the DNA is TGCGCCAGCAGTGCTCGTCTAGCGAACAGCTCCTACGAGCAGTACTTC.

The CDR3 sequence is CASTQDRGGNTIYF. CDR3 nucleotide sequence: TGTGCCAGCACCCAGGACAGGGGAGGAAACACCATATATTTT. The V call is TRBV2, the J call TRBJ1-3, with TRBD1 matching 9 bases. V was pared by 7 bases and J by 4 bases, with 5 bases of the junction left unmatched. There are 14 residues in the CDR3. CDR1 and CDR2 (germline): SNHLY, FYNNEI.

The chain couples TRBV5-4 to TRBJ1-1; 7 bases are shared with TRBD1. CDR1 is SGHNT, CDR2 YYREEE, per germline (reference sequence). The length of the CDR3 is 14 residues. Trimming took 4 bases from V and 1 from J; bases not matched to a gene: 4. The CDR3 loop reads CASSPRGGNTEAFF. In DNA form, the CDR3 reads TGTGCCAGCAGCCCCAGGGGGGGGAACACTGAAGCTTTCTTT. Full variable domain (outside the CDR3, taken from reference TRBV5-4 and TRBJ1-1): ETGVTQSPTHLIKTRGQQVTLRCSSQSGHNTVSWYQQALGQGPQFIFQYYREEENGRGNFPPRFSGLQFPNYSSELNVNALELDDSALYLCASSPRGGNTEAFFGQGTRLTVV.

This chain connects TRBV28 to TRBJ1-2; D gene uncertain. CDR3 size: 14 residues. Trimming removed 4 bases at V and 4 bases at J, with 13 bases between. The germline V gene encodes CDR1 MDHEN and CDR2 SYDVKM. The CDR3 DNA sequence: TGTGCCAGCAGTTCACATAACAGTCCCTATGGCTACACCTTC. The encoded protein is CASSSHNSPYGYTF.